The 16 T cell receptor beta chains given below trace back to one sample, sequenced in a study of preoperative IRX-2 immunotherapy in early breast cancer (dated by TCRdb to the late 2010s). Reading the label with the study, this specimen's treatment or condition is: preoperative locoregional IRX-2 cytokine immunotherapy. Library preparation used the immunoSEQ multiplex PCR assay. Imported from immuneACCESS, the table was reduced by TCRdb to in-frame sequences with V and J called. These copies leave out some clones; in studies compared against another copy, an unresolved V gene accounts for under half, and the cause of the remainder is not known. The sample records a few thousand clones, less than 85% of which are singletons. Approximately 15% of the sample goes to the ten largest clones. The sample in question was tumor tissue, obtained after IRX-2 immunotherapy. The receptors were gathered from a human donor with breast cancer.

Regarding this clone: An ambiguous or unread base is present, and the residue it codes for is denoted X. The CDR3 goes on 6 residues after the read ends, and that part is filled in from the germline J gene. The gene calls are TRBV5-1 and TRBJ1-2, with a tentative D call TRBD1 (5 bases). Germline V lookup: CDR1 SGHRS, CDR2 YFSETQ. The CDR3 covers 15 residues. CDR3 bases read: TGCGCCAGCAGCTTGGGGGGGMCGGGG. Translated, it gives CASSLGGXG. The entire CDR3 protein reads CASSLGGXGNYGYTF.

The rearrangement joins TRBV7-6 to TRBJ2-3, with 9 bases that match TRBD2. V lost 7 bases to trimming and J lost 6 bases; unmatched junction nucleotides: 20. CDR3 length equals 18 residues. The germline V gene encodes CDR1 SGHVS and CDR2 FNYEAQ. The CDR3 here is CASTIGNRRGGRRDTQYF. The CDR3 coding sequence is TGTGCCAGCACCATTGGGAACCGGCGGGGGGGCCGACGGGATACGCAGTATTTT.

The chain combines TRBV19 with TRBJ2-3; TRBD1 aligns across 7 bases. CDR3 length equals 14 residues. Trimming removed 7 bases from V and 4 bases from J; junction bases left unmatched: 8. Germline V gene sequence: CDR1 LNHDA, CDR2 SQIVND (reference sequence). CDR3 in DNA: TGTGCCAGTACCGAACAGGGGATATCAGATACGCAGTATTTT. This gives the protein CASTEQGISDTQYF.

V usage is TRBV6-4 and J usage is TRBJ2-5; D assignment may be TRBD1 or TRBD2 (5 bases each). Germline V gene data show CDR1 as MRHNA and CDR2 as SNTAGT. CDR3 length: 15 amino acids. V was shortened by 5 bases and J by 4 bases, with 17 bases between the two germline ends. Here the CDR3 DNA reads TGTGCCAGCAGTTACTTGGCAGGGACGGGAGAGACCCAGTACTTC. Translating gives CASSYLAGTGETQYF.

The chain combines TRBV7-8 with TRBJ1-5; 8 bases fit TRBD1. J was trimmed by 4 bases and V by 2 bases; bases with no gene match: 7. This CDR3 is built from 16 residues. Germline CDR1 SGHVS, CDR2 FQNEAQ. The CDR3 region is CASSLWVQGGNQPQHF. The CDR3 coding sequence is TGTGCCAGCAGCTTATGGGTACAGGGGGGGAATCAGCCCCAGCATTTT.

The chain links TRBV19 to TRBJ1-3; D might be TRBD1 (6 bases). The CDR3 has 14 residues. Trimming removed 5 bases at V and 4 bases at J, with 12 bases between. Germline V gene lookup returns CDR1 LNHDA and CDR2 SQIVND (reference sequence). CDR3 residues: CASSGSGVGNTIYF. CDR3 nucleotide sequence: TGTGCCAGTAGTGGATCAGGGGTCGGAAACACCATATATTTT. Drawing the rest from reference TRBV19 and TRBJ1-3, the complete variable domain is DGGITQSPKYLFRKEGQNVTLSCEQNLNHDAMYWYRQDPGQGLRLIYYSQIVNDFQKGDIAEGYSVSREKKESFPLTVTSAQKNPTAFYLCASSGSGVGNTIYFGEGSWLTVV.

The chain combines TRBV29-1 with TRBJ1-1, with a weak D call TRBD1 (6 bases). V was clipped by 3 bases and J by 4 bases, with 15 bases between them. The CDR3 contains 14 residues. Germline V gives CDR1 SQVTM, CDR2 ANQGSEA. The chain's CDR3 is CSVEPTGTGTEAFF. The CDR3 DNA reads TGCAGCGTTGAGCCAACAGGGACCGGCACTGAAGCTTTCTTT. Using reference TRBV29-1 and TRBJ1-1 for the parts outside the CDR3, the full variable domain is SAVISQKPSRDICQRGTSLTIQCQVDSQVTMMFWYRQQPGQSLTLIATANQGSEATYESGFVIDKFPISRPNLTFSTLTVSNMSPEDSSIYLCSVEPTGTGTEAFFGQGTRLTVV.

The chain recombines TRBV6-8 with TRBJ2-1; possibly TRBD2 for D (6 bases). V lost 6 bases, J lost 0 bases, and 15 bases lay in between. This CDR3 is 16 amino acids long. The V gene's germline CDR1 is MNHGY and CDR2 SAAAGT. The CDR3 region is CASSSDRESSYNEQFF. In DNA, the CDR3 is TGTGCCAGCAGCTCAGACCGGGAGAGCTCCTACAATGAGCAGTTCTTC.

The rearrangement uses TRBV11-3 and TRBJ2-7; no reliable D call. V lost 1 base and J lost 2, with 12 bases in between. CDR1 SGHNT and CDR2 YENEEA come from the germline V gene. The CDR3 contains 15 residues. The DNA for the CDR3 is TGTGCCAGCAGCTTAGGGCCCCCCCGCCCCTACGAGCAGTACTTC. Amino acid sequence: CASSLGPPRPYEQYF.

The chain links TRBV19 to TRBJ2-1; the D gene is possibly TRBD2 (6 bases). The CDR3 is 13 residues long. Trimming stripped 6 bases from V and 9 bases from J, with 15 bases between. Germline lookup yields CDR1 LNHDA and CDR2 SQIVND (reference sequence). The CDR3 sequence is CASRRTNPLEQFF. The CDR3 DNA is TGTGCCAGTAGGAGGACTAACCCGCTTGAGCAGTTCTTC.

The chain joins TRBV12-5 to TRBJ1-5; D ambiguous. V lost 0 bases, J lost 0 bases, and 15 bases lay in between. CDR3 length: 18 amino acids. Germline V lookup: CDR1 LGHNT, CDR2 FRNRAP. The CDR3 bases are TGTGCTAGTGGTTTGGTCTGGGGAACGGTCTATAGCAATCAGCCCCAGCATTTT. Amino acids: CASGLVWGTVYSNQPQHF.

This clone counts as medium-sized. The chain couples TRBV6-8 to TRBJ1-1; no clear D gene. This CDR3 is built from 14 residues. Germline-derived CDR1 and CDR2 are MNHGY and SAAAGT. Trimming removed 5 bases at V and 0 bases at J, with 10 bases between. This CDR3 is CASSDPAMNTEAFF. CDR3 DNA: TGTGCCAGCAGTGATCCGGCGATGAACACTGAAGCTTTCTTT.

This clone is large in the sample. The chain employs TRBV11-3 and TRBJ1-1; weak D call: TRBD1 (6 bases). Germline CDR1 and CDR2: SGHNT and YENEEA. The CDR3 contains 14 residues. Trimming shortened V by 3 bases and J by 0 bases, and 8 bases separated the two germline ends. CDR3 region: CASSLDSLNTEAFF. The CDR3 DNA sequence: TGTGCCAGCAGCTTGGACAGCCTGAACACTGAAGCTTTCTTT.

This clone showed up just once. This rearrangement joins TRBV10-2 to TRBJ1-2, with a possible D match to TRBD1 (5 bases). The CDR3 totals 15 residues. Germline CDR1 WSHSY, CDR2 SAAADI. Trimming pared 2 bases from V and 5 bases from J, leaving 15 bases between. CDR3 in amino acids: CASSEGDGSRYGYTF. The CDR3 bases are TGCGCCAGCAGTGAGGGGGACGGCTCTCGGTATGGCTACACCTTC.

The chain employs TRBV30 and TRBJ1-3, with D hard to call. Germline CDR1 and CDR2: GTSNPN and SVGIG (reference sequence). V dropped 7 bases and J dropped 2 bases, with 9 bases sitting between them. CDR3 length: 12 residues. Written as DNA, the CDR3 is TGTGCCTTCAAGATTACTGGAAACACCATATATTTT. Protein sequence: CAFKITGNTIYF.

The chain joins TRBV18 to TRBJ1-1; D uncertain. Germline CDR1 is KGHSH and CDR2 is LQKENI. Deletions cut 0 bases from V and 2 bases from J, with 19 bases between. The CDR3 extends over 18 amino acids. CDR3 region: CASSPPVDNRPLNTEAFF. CDR3 sequence (DNA): TGTGCCAGCTCACCACCGGTTGACAACCGACCTCTTAACACTGAAGCTTTCTTT.